This TCR beta chain is from a study of identical twins (dated by TCRdb to 2016 to 2018). For the wider study: To test whether fetal clonotypes persist, this study deep-sequenced TCR alpha and beta repertoires from monozygotic twins, from unrelated adults of various ages, and from cord blood. To rule out contamination, replicate twin experiments were performed at different times with different library preparation protocols. Overall results and qualifications from the work: Zero-insertion analyses could be partly confounded by invariant T cells such as MAIT and iNKT, although diverse VJ usage argued against such confounding for most clonotypes. Excess twin sharing in beta out-of-frame sequences was weaker because fewer shared sequences lowered the signal-to-noise ratio. Abundant cord blood beta clonotypes had fewer insertions, young adult naive repertoires showed a similar but weaker trend, and memory repertoires showed no such trend. Because the same donors could not be followed over many years, the conclusions depended on cross-sectional statistical analysis. Compared with coincidental sharing between unrelated individuals, an excess of low generation-probability sequences was observed among out-of-frame TCR alpha sequences shared between twins. Out-of-frame TCR alpha sharing in monozygotic twins was systematically underestimated by recombination models, whereas sharing between unrelated individuals was in agreement with the recombination models.

As regards this clonotype: It has no known antigen specificity. Per-base qualities were not stored, and no clone one base away is much larger.

The library was obtained by 5' RACE. Reads for this sample came from an Illumina HiSeq 2000. Template switching introduced a universal primer binding site; the final cDNA contained a unique molecular identifier, enabling accurate counting of TCR cDNA molecules. Specific primers in the conserved constant-segment region were used to synthesize first-strand cDNA for the TCR alpha and beta chains. To control for contamination, every cDNA library was double barcoded, receiving both a SMART-Mk sample barcode and Illumina barcodes. Two successive PCR steps introduced TruSeq adapter sequences along with Illumina sample barcodes. The Illumina HiSeq platform was used with custom primers to sequence TCR alpha and beta cDNA libraries. As for the original processing: MiGEC was used to process raw reads and extract unique molecular identifiers, and MiXCR was used to find CDR3 positions. Recombination models were inferred per individual with the repgenHMM and IGoR tools using an EM algorithm. The analysis of shared clonotypes was done with the tcR package in R, with sharing normalized by the product of cloneset sizes. To study raw recombination free of thymic and clonal selection effects, out-of-frame nonproductive sequences were analyzed. TCRdb reanalyzed the raw reads on its own, using fastp at Q25 for trimming and MiXCR for clone calling, and kept in-frame beta chains. Merged by CDR3 protein, the rows form single entries marked with the most common genes and DNA. These V and J calls derive from TCRdb rather than the authors' analysis. The sample has about 240,000 distinct CDR3 sequences on record, approximately 10% of them singletons. The top ten constitute more than 8.5% of the sample.

Including cysteine and phenylalanine, the CDR3 has 20 amino acids. This entry keeps only the CDR3 DNA: 60 bases, framed from base 1. Looking up the germline V gene yields CDR1 MNHEY and CDR2 SVGEGT. Trimming costs V 0 bases and J 5 bases, and their ends lie 26 bases apart. Every donor in the study was a healthy Caucasian. Using Miltenyi CD45RO+ enrichment and human naive T-cell isolation kits, memory (CD45RO+) and naive T cells were isolated from PBMC. Recombination joined TRBV6-2 or TRBV6-3 with TRBJ1-5; the D gene is perhaps TRBD1, on 5 matching bases. Sequencing was done on a sample of memory T cells sorted from blood. The label giving this sample's cell subset or site can be read as: CD45RO+ enriched T cells. The clonotype originates from a man aged 45-65 years in good health. The DNA sequence is given as TGTGCCAGCAGTTACTCCCCAGGGTGGGCCTCCCAGGGCGGGGATCAGCCCCAGCATTTT. Its product reads: CASSYSPGWASQGGDQPQHF.